This entry lists 9 T cell receptor beta chains sequenced from one sample in a study of blood T cell repertoires in COVID-19. Measured with immunoSEQ multiplex PCR; TCRdb has only the in-frame clones, and not every one. The sample holds some 87,000 clones, about 87% seen once. Sequenced sample: peripheral blood. These receptors all stem from a human donor with COVID-19, enrolled during active disease. The donor label of this sample is uncertain.

This rearrangement joins TRBV19 to TRBJ2-7, with D possibly TRBD1 on 6 matching bases. The V end was cut by 6 bases, the J end by 0 bases, with 12 bases between. CDR1 is LNHDA and CDR2 is SQIVND in the germline V gene (reference sequence). The CDR3 length is 14 residues. The CDR3 nucleotides are TGTGCCAGTAGCCACAGGGACCCCTCCTACGAGCAGTACTTC. The encoded protein is CASSHRDPSYEQYF.

The chain has TRBV14 and TRBJ1-2; D is unresolved. Trimming removed 4 bases from V and 4 bases from J, with 16 bases in between. Germline loops: CDR1 SGHDN, CDR2 FVKESK. The CDR3 spans 15 residues. The chain's CDR3 is CASSPLARGVYGYTF. The DNA of the CDR3 is TGTGCCAGCAGCCCTTTAGCTCGGGGTGTCTATGGCTACACCTTC.

This chain links TRBV12-5 with TRBJ1-1; TRBD1 matches 7 bases. This CDR3 has 15 residues. Germline trimming cut 3 bases from V and 0 bases from J; bases unmatched to any gene: 4. Per germline, CDR1 LGHNT and CDR2 FRNRAP. CDR3 in DNA: TGTGCTAGTGGTTTTACAGGGGAAATGAACACTGAAGCTTTCTTT. Its protein is CASGFTGEMNTEAFF.

The chain combines TRBV30 with TRBJ1-1; D ambiguous. The CDR3 runs to 16 residues. Deletions cut 0 bases from V and 1 base from J, with 15 bases between. The germline gives CDR1 GTSNPN, CDR2 SVGIG (reference sequence). The CDR3 region is CAWSVQKGGANTEAFF. The CDR3 DNA is TGTGCCTGGAGTGTACAAAAAGGTGGAGCGAACACTGAAGCTTTCTTT.

The chain has TRBV5-4 and TRBJ1-2; 9 bases agree with TRBD1. The CDR3 length is 15 residues. Germline CDR1 SGHNT, CDR2 YYREEE (reference sequence). Trimming at V came to 4 bases and at J to 8 bases, leaving 12 bases not matched to a gene. Written as DNA, the CDR3 is TGTGCCAGCAGCGTCAGGACAGGGGCCCACGGAGGCTACACCTTC. Protein sequence: CASSVRTGAHGGYTF.

V gene TRBV23-1 combines with J gene TRBJ1-1; D might be TRBD1 (6 bases). TRBV23-1 is treated as an ORF (open reading frame) with a function not yet certain. Trimming removed 4 bases from V and 0 bases from J, with 18 bases in between. The CDR3 length is 17 residues. CDR3 amino acids: CASSPGTKRLMNTEAFF. The CDR3 DNA sequence: TGCGCCAGCAGTCCCGGGACAAAAAGACTTATGAACACTGAAGCTTTCTTT.

The chain uses TRBV4-1 and TRBJ2-1; the match to TRBD2 covers 7 bases. Germline CDR1 and CDR2: MGHRA and YSYEKL. This CDR3 region has 15 residues. V trimming: 1 base; J trimming: 5 bases; junction bases outside the gene matches: 5. The CDR3 bases are TGCGCCAGCAGCCAAGTTGCGGGGGAGAACAATGAGCAGTTCTTC. It translates to CASSQVAGENNEQFF.

The rearrangement joins TRBV12-5 to TRBJ2-3; possibly TRBD1 for D (6 bases). The CDR3 runs to 18 residues. The germline V and J ends were trimmed by 4 bases and 2 bases, with 22 bases remaining between them. The germline gives CDR1 LGHNT, CDR2 FRNRAP. The CDR3 nucleotides are TGTGCTAGTGGTTCAAACCTATACAGGGATCGCGCCACAGATACGCAGTATTTT. It specifies CASGSNLYRDRATDTQYF. Full variable domain (missing parts from reference TRBV12-5 and TRBJ2-3): DARVTQTPRHKVTEMGQEVTMRCQPILGHNTVFWYRQTMMQGLELLAYFRNRAPLDDSGMPKDRFSAEMPDATLATLKIQPSEPRDSAVYFCASGSNLYRDRATDTQYFGPGTRLTVL.

V is TRBV5-1 and J is TRBJ2-7; a weak D match, TRBD1 (5 bases). The CDR3 consists of 14 residues. V was clipped by 4 bases and J by 6 bases, with 17 bases between them. Germline CDR1 reads SGHRS; CDR2 reads YFSETQ. The CDR3: CASSPAGHPTEQYF. In DNA form, the CDR3 reads TGCGCCAGCAGCCCTGCCGGACACCCGACCGAGCAGTACTTC.